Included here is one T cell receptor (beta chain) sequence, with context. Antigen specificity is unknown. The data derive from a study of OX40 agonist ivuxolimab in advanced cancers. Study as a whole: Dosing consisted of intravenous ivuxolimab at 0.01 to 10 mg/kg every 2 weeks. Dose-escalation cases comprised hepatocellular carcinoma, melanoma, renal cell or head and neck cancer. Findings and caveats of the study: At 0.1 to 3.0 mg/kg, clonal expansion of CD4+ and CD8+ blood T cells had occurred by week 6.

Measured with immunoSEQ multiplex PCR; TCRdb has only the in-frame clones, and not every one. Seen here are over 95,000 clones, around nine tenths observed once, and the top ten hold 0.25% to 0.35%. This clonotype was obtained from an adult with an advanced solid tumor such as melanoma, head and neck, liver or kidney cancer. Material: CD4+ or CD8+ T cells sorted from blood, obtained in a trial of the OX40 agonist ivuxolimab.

The CDR3 loop is CASSLDSQYQETQYF. CDR3 in DNA: TGTGCCAGCAGCTTAGACTCTCAGTACCAAGAGACCCAGTACTTC. The V and J genes are TRBV7-6 and TRBJ2-5; no firm D call. V was clipped by 1 base and J by 0 bases, with 9 bases between them. The CDR3 is 15 residues long. CDR1 and CDR2 from the germline V gene are SGHVS and FNYEAQ.